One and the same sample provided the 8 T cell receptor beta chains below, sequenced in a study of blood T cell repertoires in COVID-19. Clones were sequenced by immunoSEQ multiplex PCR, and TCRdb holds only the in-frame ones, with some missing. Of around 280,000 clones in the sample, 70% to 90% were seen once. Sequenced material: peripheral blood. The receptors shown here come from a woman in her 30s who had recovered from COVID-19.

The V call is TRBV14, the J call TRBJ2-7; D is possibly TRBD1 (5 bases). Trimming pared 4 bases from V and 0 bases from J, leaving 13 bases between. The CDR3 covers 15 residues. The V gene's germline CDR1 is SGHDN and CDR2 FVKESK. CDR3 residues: CASSPDNRFSYEQYF. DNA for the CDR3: TGTGCCAGCAGCCCGGACAATCGGTTCTCCTACGAGCAGTACTTC.

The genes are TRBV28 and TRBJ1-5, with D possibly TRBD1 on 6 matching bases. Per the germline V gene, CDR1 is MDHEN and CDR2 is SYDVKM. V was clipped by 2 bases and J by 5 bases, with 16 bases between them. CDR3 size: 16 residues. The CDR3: CASSLEALQGHQPQHF. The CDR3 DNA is TGTGCCAGCAGTTTAGAGGCTTTGCAGGGGCATCAGCCCCAGCATTTT.

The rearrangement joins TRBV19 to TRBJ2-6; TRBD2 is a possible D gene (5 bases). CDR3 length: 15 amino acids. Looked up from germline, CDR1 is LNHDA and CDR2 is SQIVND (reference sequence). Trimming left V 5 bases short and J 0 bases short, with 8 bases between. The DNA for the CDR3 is TGTGCCAGTAGTGTGGGGAGCTCTGGGGCCAACGTCCTGACTTTC. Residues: CASSVGSSGANVLTF. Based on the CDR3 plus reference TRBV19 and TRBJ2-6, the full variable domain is DGGITQSPKYLFRKEGQNVTLSCEQNLNHDAMYWYRQDPGQGLRLIYYSQIVNDFQKGDIAEGYSVSREKKESFPLTVTSAQKNPTAFYLCASSVGSSGANVLTFGAGSRLTVL.

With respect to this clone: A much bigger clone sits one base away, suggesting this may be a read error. This CDR3 is CASSRQDNTEAFF. CDR3 coding DNA: TGTGCCAGCAGCCGACAGGATAACACTGAAGCTTTCTTT. V gene TRBV3-1 (or the pseudogene TRBV3-2) combines with J gene TRBJ1-1; D possibly corresponds to TRBD1 (6 bases). The length of the CDR3 is 13 residues. CDR1 and CDR2 from the germline V gene are LGHDT and YNNKEL (reference sequence). Trimming removed 4 bases at V and 2 bases at J, with 8 bases between.

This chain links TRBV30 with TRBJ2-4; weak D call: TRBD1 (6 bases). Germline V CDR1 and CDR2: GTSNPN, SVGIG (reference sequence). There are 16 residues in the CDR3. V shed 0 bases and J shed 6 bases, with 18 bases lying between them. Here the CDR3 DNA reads TGTGCCTGGAGTGTAATTGTTCCAGGGGCCCTAAACATTCAGTACTTC. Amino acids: CAWSVIVPGALNIQYF.

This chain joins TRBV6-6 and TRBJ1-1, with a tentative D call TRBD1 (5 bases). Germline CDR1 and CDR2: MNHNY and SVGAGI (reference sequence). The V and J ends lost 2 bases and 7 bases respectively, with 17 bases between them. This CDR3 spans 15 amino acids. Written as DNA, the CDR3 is TGTGCCAGCAGTTACGGCCGTACCAGGGAGGATGAAGCTTTCTTT. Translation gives CASSYGRTREDEAFF.

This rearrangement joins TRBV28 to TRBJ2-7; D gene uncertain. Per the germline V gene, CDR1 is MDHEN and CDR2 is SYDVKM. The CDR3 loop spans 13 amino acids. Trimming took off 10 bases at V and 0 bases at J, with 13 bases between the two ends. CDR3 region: CATVRKNSYEQYF. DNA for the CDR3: TGTGCCACCGTGCGGAAAAACTCCTACGAGCAGTACTTC.

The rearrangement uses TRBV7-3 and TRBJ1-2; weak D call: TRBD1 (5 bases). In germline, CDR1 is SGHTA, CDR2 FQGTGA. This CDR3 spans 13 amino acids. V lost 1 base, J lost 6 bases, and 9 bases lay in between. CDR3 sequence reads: CASSLRGGNGYTF. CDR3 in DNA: TGTGCCAGCAGCTTAAGGGGCGGAAATGGCTACACCTTC.